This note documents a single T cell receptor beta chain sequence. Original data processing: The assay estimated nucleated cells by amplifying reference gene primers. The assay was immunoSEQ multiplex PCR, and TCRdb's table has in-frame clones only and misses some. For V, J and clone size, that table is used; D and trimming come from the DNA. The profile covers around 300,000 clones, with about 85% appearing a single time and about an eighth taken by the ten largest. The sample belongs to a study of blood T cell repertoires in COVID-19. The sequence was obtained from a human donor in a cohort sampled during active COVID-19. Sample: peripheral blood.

The CDR3 DNA is TGTGCCAGCGCTACTACCTCCTACAATGAGCAGTTCTTC. Its protein is CASATTSYNEQFF. The rearrangement uses TRBV9 and TRBJ2-1; D call uncertain. V lost 7 bases to trimming and J lost 0 bases, with 8 bases between them. Germline lookup yields CDR1 SGDLS and CDR2 YYNGEE. The length of the CDR3 is 13 residues.